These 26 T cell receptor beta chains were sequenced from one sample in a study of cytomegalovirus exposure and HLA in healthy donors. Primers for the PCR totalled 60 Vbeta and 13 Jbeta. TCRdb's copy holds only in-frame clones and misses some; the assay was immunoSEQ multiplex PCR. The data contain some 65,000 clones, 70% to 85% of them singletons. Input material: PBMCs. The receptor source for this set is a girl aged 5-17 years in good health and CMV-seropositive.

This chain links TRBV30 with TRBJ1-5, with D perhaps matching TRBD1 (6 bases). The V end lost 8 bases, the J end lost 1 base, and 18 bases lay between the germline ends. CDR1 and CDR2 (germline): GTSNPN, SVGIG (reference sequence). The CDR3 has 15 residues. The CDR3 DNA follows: TGTGCCGTACAGGGTAGGGGTTGGAGCAATCAGCCCCAGCATTTT. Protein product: CAVQGRGWSNQPQHF.

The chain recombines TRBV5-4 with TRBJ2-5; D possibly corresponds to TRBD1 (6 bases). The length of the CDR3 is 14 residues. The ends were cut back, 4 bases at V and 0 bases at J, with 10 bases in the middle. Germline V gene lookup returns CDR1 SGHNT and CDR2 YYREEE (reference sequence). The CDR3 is CASSRQGNQETQYF. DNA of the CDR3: TGTGCCAGCAGCCGCCAGGGGAACCAAGAGACCCAGTACTTC.

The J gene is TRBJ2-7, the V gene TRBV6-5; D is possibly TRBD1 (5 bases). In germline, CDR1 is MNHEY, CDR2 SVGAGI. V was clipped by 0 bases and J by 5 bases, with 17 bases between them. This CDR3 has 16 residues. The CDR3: CASSYSPPVAGNEQYF. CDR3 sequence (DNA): TGTGCCAGCAGTTACTCGCCGCCGGTGGCAGGGAACGAGCAGTACTTC.

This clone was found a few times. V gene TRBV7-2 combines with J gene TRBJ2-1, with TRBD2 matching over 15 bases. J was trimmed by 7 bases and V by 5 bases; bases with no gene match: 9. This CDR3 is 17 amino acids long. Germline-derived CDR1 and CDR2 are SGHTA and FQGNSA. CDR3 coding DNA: TGTGCCAGCAGCCCCCGGGGACTAGCGGGGGGCGGGAATGAGCAGTTCTTC. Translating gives CASSPRGLAGGGNEQFF.

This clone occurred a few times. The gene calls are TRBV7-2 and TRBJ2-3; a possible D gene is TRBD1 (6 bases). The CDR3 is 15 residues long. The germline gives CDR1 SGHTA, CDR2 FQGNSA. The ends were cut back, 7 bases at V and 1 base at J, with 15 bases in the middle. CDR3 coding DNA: TGTGCCAGCACTCAACCCAGGACAGGCACAGATACGCAGTATTTT. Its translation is CASTQPRTGTDTQYF.

DNA of the CDR3: TGTGCCAGCTGGTCGGGGGGTCCCAATGAGCAGTTCTTC. This sequence encodes CASWSGGPNEQFF. This rearrangement joins TRBV7-9 to TRBJ2-1, with 7 bases lining up with TRBD2. V shed 8 bases and J 6 bases; nucleotides not matched to a gene: 7. Germline V gene data show CDR1 as SEHNR and CDR2 as FQNEAQ (reference sequence). This CDR3 is built from 13 residues.

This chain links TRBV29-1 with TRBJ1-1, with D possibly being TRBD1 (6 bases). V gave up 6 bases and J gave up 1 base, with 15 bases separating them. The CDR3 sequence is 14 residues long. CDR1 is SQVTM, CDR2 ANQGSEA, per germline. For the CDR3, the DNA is TGCAGCGTCGCCGACAGGTTGGGGAACACTGAAGCTTTCTTT. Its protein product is CSVADRLGNTEAFF.

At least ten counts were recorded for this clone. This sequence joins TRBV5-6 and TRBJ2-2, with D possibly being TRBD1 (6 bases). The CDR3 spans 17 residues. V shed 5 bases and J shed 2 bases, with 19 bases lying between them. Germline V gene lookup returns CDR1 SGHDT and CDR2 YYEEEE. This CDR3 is CASSFEIRDTNTGELFF. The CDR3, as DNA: TGTGCCAGCAGTTTCGAAATCAGGGACACCAACACCGGGGAGCTGTTTTTT.

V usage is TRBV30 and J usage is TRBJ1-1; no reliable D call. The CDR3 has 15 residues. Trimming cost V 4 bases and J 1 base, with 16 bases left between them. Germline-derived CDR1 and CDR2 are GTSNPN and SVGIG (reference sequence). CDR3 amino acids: CAWKLTAGENTEAFF. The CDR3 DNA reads TGTGCCTGGAAACTAACCGCCGGGGAGAACACTGAAGCTTTCTTT.

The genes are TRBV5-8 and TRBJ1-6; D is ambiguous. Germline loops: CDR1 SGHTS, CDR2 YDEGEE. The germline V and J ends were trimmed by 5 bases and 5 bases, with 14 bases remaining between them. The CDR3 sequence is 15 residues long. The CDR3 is CASRLSGLNNSPLHF. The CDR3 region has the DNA TGTGCCAGCAGATTATCTGGGCTCAATAATTCACCCCTCCACTTT.

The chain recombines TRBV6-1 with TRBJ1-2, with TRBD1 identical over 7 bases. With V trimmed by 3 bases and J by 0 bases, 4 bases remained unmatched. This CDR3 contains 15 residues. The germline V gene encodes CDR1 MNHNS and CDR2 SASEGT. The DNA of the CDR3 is TGTGCCAGCAGTGATTTGGGGACAGCTAACTATGGCTACACCTTC. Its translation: CASSDLGTANYGYTF.

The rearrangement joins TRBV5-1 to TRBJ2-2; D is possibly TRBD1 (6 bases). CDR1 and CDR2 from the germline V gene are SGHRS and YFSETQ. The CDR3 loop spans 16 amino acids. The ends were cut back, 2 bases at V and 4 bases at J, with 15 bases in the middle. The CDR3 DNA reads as TGCGCCAGCAGCTTCGGGGACAAACCGGGCACCGGGGAGCTGTTTTTT. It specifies CASSFGDKPGTGELFF. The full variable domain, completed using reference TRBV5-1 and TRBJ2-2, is KAGVTQTPRYLIKTRGQQVTLSCSPISGHRSVSWYQQTPGQGLQFLFEYFSETQRNKGNFPGRFSGRQFSNSRSEMNVSTLELGDSALYLCASSFGDKPGTGELFFGEGSRLTVL.

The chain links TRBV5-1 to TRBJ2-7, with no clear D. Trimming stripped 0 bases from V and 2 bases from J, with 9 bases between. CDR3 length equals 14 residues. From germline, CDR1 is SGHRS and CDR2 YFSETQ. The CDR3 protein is CASSLAIPPYEQYF. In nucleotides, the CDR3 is TGCGCCAGCAGCTTGGCTATCCCCCCCTACGAGCAGTACTTC.

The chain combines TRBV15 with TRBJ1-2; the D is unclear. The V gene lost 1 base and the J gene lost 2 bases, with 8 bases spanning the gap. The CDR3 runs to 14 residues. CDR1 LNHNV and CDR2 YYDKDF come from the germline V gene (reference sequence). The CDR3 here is CATSRGGGNYGYTF. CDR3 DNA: TGTGCCACCAGCAGAGGCGGTGGGAACTATGGCTACACCTTC.

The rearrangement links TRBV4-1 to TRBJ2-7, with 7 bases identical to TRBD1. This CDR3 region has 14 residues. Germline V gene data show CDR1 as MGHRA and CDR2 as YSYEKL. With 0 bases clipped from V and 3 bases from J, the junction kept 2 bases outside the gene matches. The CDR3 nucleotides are TGCGCCAGCAGCCAAGATGGGGACAGCTACGAGCAGTACTTC. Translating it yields CASSQDGDSYEQYF.

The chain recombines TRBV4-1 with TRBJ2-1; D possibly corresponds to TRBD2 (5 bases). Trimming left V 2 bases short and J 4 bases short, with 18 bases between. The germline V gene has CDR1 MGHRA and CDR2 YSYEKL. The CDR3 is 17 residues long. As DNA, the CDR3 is TGCGCCAGCAGCCAACCTTTACTGGACCGAGGGTACAATGAGCAGTTCTTC. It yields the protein CASSQPLLDRGYNEQFF.

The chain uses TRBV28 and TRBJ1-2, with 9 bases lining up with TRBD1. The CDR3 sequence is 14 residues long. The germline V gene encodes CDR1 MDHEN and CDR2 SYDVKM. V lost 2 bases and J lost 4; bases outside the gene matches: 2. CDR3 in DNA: TGTGCCAGCAGTTTACTGACAGGGGGCTATGGCTACACCTTC. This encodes CASSLLTGGYGYTF.

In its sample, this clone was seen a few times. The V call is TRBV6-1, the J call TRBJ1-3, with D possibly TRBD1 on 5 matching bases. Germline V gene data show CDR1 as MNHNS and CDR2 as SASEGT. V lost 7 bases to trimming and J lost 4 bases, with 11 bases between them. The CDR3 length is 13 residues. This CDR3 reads CASMRDWGNTIYF. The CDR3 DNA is TGTGCCAGCATGCGGGACTGGGGAAACACCATATATTTT.

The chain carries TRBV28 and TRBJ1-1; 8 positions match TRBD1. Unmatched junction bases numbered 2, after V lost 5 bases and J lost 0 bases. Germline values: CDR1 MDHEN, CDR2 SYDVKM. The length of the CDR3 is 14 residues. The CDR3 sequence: CASSLTGVNTEAFF. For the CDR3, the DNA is TGTGCCAGCAGTCTGACAGGGGTGAACACTGAAGCTTTCTTT. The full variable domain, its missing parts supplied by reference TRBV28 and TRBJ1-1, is DVKVTQSSRYLVKRTGEKVFLECVQDMDHENMFWYRQDPGLGLRLIYFSYDVKMKEKGDIPEGYSVSREKKERFSLILESASTNQTSMYLCASSLTGVNTEAFFGQGTRLTVV.

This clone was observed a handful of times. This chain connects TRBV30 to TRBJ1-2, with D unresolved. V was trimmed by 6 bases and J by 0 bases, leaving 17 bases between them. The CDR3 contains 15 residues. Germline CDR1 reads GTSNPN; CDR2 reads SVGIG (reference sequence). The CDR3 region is CACGSYFGTNYGYTF. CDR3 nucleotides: TGTGCCTGTGGATCATATTTCGGGACTAACTATGGCTACACCTTC.

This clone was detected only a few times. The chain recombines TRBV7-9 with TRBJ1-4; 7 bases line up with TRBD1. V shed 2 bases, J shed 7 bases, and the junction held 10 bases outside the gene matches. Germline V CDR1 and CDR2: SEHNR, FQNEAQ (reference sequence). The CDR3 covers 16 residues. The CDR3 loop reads CASSLPLRQGSEKLFF. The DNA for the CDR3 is TGTGCCAGCAGCTTACCGCTTAGACAGGGAAGTGAAAAACTGTTTTTT.

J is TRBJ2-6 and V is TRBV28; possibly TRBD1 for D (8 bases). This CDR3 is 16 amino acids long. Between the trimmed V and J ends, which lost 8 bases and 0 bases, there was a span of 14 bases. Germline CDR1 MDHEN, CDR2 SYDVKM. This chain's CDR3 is CASVTGGVSGANVLTF. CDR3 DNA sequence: TGTGCCAGCGTAACAGGGGGGGTCTCTGGGGCCAACGTCCTGACTTTC.

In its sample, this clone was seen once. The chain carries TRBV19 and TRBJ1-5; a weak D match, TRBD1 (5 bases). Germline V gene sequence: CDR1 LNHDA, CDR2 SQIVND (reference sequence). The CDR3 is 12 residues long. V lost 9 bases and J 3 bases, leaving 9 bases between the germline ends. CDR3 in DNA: TGTGCCAGCCGACAGTACAATCAGCCCCAGCATTTT. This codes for CASRQYNQPQHF.

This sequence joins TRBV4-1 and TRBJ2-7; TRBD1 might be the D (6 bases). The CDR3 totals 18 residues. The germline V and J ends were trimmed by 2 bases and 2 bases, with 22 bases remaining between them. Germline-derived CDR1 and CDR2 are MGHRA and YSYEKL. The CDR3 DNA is TGCGCCAGCAGCCAACTTATCAACCAGGGGCTTATGGCCTACGAGCAGTACTTC. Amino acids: CASSQLINQGLMAYEQYF.

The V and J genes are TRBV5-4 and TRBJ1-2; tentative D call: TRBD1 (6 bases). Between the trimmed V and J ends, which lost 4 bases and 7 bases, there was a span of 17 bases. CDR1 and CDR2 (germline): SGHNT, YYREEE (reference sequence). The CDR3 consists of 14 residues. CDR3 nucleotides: TGTGCCAGCAGCCCACGGACAGCCTCGGGTGGCTACACCTTC. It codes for CASSPRTASGGYTF.

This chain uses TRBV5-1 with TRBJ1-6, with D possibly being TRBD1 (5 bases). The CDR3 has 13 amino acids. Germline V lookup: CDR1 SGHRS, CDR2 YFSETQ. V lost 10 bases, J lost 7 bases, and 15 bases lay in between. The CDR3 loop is CAANRGGNSPLHF. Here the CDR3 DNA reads TGCGCCGCCAATAGGGGAGGGAATTCACCCCTCCACTTT. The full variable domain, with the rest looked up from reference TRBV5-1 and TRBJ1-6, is KAGVTQTPRYLIKTRGQQVTLSCSPISGHRSVSWYQQTPGQGLQFLFEYFSETQRNKGNFPGRFSGRQFSNSRSEMNVSTLELGDSALYLCAANRGGNSPLHFGNGTRLTVT.